This T cell receptor beta chain was sequenced in a study of blood T cell repertoires in COVID-19. The germline gives CDR1 SGHTA, CDR2 FQGTGA. The V segment lost 5 bases and the J segment 4 bases; nucleotides outside the gene matches: 5. CDR3 size: 15 residues. Using immunoSEQ multiplex PCR, the repertoire was profiled, and TCRdb retains in-frame clones only, with some absent. Of about 170,000 clones listed, about 88% are singletons. Sequenced material: peripheral blood. The genes are TRBV7-3 and TRBJ1-5; 10 bases agree with TRBD1. The source is a man aged 50 to 60 who had recovered from COVID-19. CDR3 sequence (DNA): TGTGCCAGCAGCCAGACAGGGGGCGGGAATCAGCCCCAGCATTTT. Its protein is CASSQTGGGNQPQHF. Looking up the rest from reference TRBV7-3 and TRBJ1-5 gives the full variable domain: GAGVSQTPSNKVTEKGKYVELRCDPISGHTALYWYRQSLGQGPEFLIYFQGTGAADDSGLPNDRFFAVRPEGSVSTLKIQRTERGDSAVYLCASSQTGGGNQPQHFGDGTRLSIL.